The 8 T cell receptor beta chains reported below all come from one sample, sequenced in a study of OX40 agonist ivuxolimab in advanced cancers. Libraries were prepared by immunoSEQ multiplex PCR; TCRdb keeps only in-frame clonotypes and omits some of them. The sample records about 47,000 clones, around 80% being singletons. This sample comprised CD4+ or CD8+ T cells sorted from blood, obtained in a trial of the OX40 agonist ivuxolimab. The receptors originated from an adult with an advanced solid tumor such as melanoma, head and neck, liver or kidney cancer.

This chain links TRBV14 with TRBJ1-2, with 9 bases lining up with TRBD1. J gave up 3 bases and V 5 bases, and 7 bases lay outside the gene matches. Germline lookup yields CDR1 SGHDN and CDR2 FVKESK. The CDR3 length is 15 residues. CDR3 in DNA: TGTGCCAGCAGCGTCGGGACAGGGAGGTACTATGGCTACACCTTC. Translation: CASSVGTGRYYGYTF.

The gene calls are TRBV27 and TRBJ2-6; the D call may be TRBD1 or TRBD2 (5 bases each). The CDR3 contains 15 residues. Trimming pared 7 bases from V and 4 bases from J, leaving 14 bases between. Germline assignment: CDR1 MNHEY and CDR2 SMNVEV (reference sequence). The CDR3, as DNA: TGTGCCAGCACCCTCGAGGGGACGGGGGCCAACGTCCTGACTTTC. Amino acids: CASTLEGTGANVLTF. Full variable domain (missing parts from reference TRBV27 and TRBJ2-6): EAQVTQNPRYLITVTGKKLTVTCSQNMNHEYMSWYRQDPGLGLRQIYYSMNVEVTDKGDVPEGYKVSRKEKRNFPLILESPSPNQTSLYFCASTLEGTGANVLTFGAGSRLTVL.

This chain's CDR3 is CASSPRSEGSIRPLHF. The CDR3 DNA is TGTGCCAGCAGCCCCCGGTCGGAGGGTTCAATTCGGCCCCTCCACTTT. The rearrangement links TRBV7-9 to TRBJ1-6; D gene unclear. Germline V gene data show CDR1 as SEHNR and CDR2 as FQNEAQ (reference sequence). Trimming removed 5 bases at V and 13 bases at J, with 24 bases between. CDR3 size: 16 residues.

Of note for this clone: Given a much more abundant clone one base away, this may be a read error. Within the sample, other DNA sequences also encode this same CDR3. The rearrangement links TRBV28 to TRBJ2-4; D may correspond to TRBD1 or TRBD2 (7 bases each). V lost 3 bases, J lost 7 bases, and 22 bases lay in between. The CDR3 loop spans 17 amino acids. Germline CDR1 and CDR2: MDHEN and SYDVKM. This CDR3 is CASSLGGAGGFSNIQYF. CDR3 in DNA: TGTGCCAGCAGTTTGGGGGGGGCAGGGGGGTTCTCGAACATTCAGTACTTC.

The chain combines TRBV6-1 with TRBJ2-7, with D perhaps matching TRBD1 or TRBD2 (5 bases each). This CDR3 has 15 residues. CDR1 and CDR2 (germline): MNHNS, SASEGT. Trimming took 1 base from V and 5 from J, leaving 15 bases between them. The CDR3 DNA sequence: TGTGCCAGCAGTGAAGGTGCCTACCGAGGGGACGAGCAGTACTTC. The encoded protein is CASSEGAYRGDEQYF.

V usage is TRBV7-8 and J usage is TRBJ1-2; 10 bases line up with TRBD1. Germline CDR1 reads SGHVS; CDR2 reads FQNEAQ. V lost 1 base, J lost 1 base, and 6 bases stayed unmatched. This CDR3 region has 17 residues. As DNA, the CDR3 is TGTGCCAGCAGCTTAGTTGACAGGGGGCCACTTAACTATGGCTACACCTTC. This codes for CASSLVDRGPLNYGYTF.

CDR3 in DNA: TGTGCCAGCAGGCCCTCGGCGCCGGGACAGGGGGCGTTCGACACCGGGGAGCTGTTTTTT. This translates into CASRPSAPGQGAFDTGELFF. V is TRBV27 and J is TRBJ2-2, with 12 bases aligning to TRBD1. CDR3 length: 20 amino acids. Trimming took 6 bases from V and 3 from J; bases not matched to a gene: 17. In germline, CDR1 is MNHEY, CDR2 SMNVEV (reference sequence).

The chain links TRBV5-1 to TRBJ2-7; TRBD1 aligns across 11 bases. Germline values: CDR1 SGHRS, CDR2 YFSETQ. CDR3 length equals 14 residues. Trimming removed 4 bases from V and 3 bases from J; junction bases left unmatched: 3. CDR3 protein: CASSLGTGGYEQYF. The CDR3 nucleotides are TGCGCCAGCAGCCTCGGGACAGGGGGCTACGAGCAGTACTTC.